This TCR beta chain originates from a study of vaccination and CD4 T cells after COVID-19. Background on the study: Overlapping peptides of the spike proteins of SARS-CoV-2, HCoV-NL63, HCoV-OC43 and HCoV-229E were used for cell stimulation.

The study's findings and limits: Convalescent patients showed a median around 90% of reactive clones that were seen only post-vaccination.

Treatment defined: approximately 9-day PBMC culture with coronavirus spike peptide pools or control peptides (ViraFEST assay). After being plated at over 1.5 million per well, PBMCs were cultured with approximately 9.4 IU/ml IL-2 and approximately 10 ug/ml peptide pools. This clonotype was seen more than once but under ten times. Its matching antigen is unknown. The Oncomine TCR Beta short-read assay sequenced DNA from cultured CD4+ T cells. Genomic DNA extraction was carried out from cultured CD4+ T cells. From the PCR reads, TCRdb called clonotypes with MiXCR, one entry per CDR3 protein. The table lists about 14,000 distinct CDR3 sequences, roughly 29% of them singletons. The sequence was obtained from a human donor who received a COVID-19 vaccine. The sample in question was CD4+ T cells from blood, cultured in vitro, obtained before SARS-CoV-2 vaccination.

In DNA form, the CDR3 reads TGTGCCAGCCAGCGGGGGGAGGTAGATACGCAGTATTTT. Translating gives CASQRGEVDTQYF. The V call is TRBV12-3 or TRBV12-4, the J call TRBJ2-3, with 9 positions matching TRBD2. V trimming: 8 bases; J trimming: 5 bases; junction bases outside the gene matches: 5. The CDR3 has 13 residues.